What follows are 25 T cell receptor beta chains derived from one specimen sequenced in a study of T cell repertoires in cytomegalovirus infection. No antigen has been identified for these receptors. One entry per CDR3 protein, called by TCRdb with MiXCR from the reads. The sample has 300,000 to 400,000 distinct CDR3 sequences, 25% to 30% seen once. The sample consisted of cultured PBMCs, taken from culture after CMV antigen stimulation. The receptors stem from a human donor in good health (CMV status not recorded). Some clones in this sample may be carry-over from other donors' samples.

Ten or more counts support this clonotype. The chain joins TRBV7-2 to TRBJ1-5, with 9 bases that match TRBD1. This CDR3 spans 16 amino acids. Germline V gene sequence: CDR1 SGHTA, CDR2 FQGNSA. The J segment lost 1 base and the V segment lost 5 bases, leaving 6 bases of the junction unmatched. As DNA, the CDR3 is TGTGCCAGCAGCACACAGGGGGCTTACAGCAATCAGCCCCAGCATTTT. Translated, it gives CASSTQGAYSNQPQHF.

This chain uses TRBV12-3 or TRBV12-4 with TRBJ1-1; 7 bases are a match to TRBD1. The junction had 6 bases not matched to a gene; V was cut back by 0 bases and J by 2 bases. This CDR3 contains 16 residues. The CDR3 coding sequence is TGTGCCAGCAGTTTAGCGCACAGGGGTCCAAACACTGAAGCTTTCTTT. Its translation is CASSLAHRGPNTEAFF.

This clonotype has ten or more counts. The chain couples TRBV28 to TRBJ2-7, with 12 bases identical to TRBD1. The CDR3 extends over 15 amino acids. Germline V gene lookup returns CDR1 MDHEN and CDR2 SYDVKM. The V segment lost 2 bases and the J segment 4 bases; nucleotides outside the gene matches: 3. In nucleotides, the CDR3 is TGTGCCAGCAGTTTAGGGACAGGGGGCGGGTACGAGCAGTACTTC. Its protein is CASSLGTGGGYEQYF.

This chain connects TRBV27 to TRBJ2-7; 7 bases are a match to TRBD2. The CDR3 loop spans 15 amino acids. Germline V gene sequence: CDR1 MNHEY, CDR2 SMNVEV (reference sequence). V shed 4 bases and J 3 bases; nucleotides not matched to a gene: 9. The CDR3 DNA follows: TGTGCCAGCAGTTGGGCCCGGGGGGAGTACTACGAGCAGTACTTC. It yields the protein CASSWARGEYYEQYF.

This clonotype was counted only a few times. This chain's CDR3 is CASSSTGISYEQYF. The DNA for the CDR3 is TGTGCCAGCAGCTCCACAGGAATCTCCTACGAGCAGTACTTC. J is TRBJ2-7 and V is TRBV7-2; possible D gene TRBD1, 5 bases. V gave up 4 bases and J gave up 0 bases, with 10 bases separating them. Germline V gives CDR1 SGHTA, CDR2 FQGNSA. The CDR3 contains 14 residues.

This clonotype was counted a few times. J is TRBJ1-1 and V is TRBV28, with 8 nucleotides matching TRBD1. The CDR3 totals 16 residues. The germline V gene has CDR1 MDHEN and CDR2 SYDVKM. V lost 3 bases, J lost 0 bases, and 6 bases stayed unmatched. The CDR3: CASSFWTGRLNTEAFF. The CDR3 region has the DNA TGTGCCAGCAGTTTCTGGACAGGGCGGTTGAACACTGAAGCTTTCTTT.

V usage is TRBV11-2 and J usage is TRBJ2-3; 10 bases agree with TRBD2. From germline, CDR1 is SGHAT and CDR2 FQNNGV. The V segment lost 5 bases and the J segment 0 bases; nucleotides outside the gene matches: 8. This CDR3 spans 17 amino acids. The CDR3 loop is CASSPILAGLSTDTQYF. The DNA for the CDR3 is TGTGCCAGCAGCCCCATACTAGCGGGGCTTAGCACAGATACGCAGTATTTT.

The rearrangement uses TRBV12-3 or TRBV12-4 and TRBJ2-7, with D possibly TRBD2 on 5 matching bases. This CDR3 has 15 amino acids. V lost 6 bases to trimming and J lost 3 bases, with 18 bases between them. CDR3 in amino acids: CASSSTRRRDYEQYF. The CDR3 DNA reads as TGTGCCAGCAGCAGTACTCGCCGCCGGGACTACGAGCAGTACTTC.

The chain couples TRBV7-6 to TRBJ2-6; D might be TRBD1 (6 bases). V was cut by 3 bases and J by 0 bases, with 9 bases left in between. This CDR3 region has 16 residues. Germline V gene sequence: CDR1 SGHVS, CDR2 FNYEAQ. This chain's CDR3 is CASSLRGTSGANVLTF. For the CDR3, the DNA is TGTGCCAGCAGCTTGAGGGGGACCTCTGGGGCCAACGTCCTGACTTTC.

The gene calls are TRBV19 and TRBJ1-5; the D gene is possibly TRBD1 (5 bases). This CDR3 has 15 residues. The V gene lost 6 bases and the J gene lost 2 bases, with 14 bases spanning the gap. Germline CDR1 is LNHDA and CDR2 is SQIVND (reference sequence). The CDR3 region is CASRPRVGGNQPQHF. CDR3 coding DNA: TGTGCCAGTAGACCCAGGGTGGGGGGCAATCAGCCCCAGCATTTT.

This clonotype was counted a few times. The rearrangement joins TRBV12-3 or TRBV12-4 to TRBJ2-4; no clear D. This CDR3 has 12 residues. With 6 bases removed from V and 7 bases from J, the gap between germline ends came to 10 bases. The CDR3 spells CASSSTGNIQYF. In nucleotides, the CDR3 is TGTGCCAGCAGCTCGACGGGTAACATTCAGTACTTC.

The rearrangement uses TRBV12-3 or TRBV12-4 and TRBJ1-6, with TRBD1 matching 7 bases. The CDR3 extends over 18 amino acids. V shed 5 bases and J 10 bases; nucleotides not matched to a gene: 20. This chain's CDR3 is CASSGTPGTAFSPSPLHF. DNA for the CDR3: TGTGCCAGCAGTGGCACCCCCGGGACAGCCTTCTCCCCATCACCCCTCCACTTT.

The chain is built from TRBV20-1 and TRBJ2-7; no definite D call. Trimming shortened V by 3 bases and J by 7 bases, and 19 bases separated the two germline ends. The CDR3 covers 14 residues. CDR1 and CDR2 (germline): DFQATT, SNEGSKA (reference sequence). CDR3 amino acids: CSARPPNSALEQYF. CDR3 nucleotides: TGCAGTGCTAGGCCCCCCAACAGCGCTTTGGAGCAGTACTTC.

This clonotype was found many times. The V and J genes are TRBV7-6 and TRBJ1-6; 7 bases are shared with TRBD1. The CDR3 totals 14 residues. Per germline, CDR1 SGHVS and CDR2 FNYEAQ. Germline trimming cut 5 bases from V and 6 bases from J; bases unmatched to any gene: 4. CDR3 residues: CASSRDRANSPLHF. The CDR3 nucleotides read TGTGCCAGCAGCCGGGACAGAGCTAATTCACCCCTCCACTTT.

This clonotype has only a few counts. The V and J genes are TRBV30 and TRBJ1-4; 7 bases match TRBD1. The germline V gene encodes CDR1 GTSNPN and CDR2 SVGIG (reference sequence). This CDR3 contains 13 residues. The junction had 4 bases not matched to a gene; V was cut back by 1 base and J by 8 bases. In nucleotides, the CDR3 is TGTGCCTGGAGTGGACAGGGCGGCGAAAAACTGTTTTTT. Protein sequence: CAWSGQGGEKLFF.

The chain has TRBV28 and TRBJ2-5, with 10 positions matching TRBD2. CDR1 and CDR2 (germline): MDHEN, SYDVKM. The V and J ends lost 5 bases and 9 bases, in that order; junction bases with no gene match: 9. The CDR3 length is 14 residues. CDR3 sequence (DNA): TGTGCCAGCAGTATCCAAGCGGGAGGGGCGTCCCAGTACTTC. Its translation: CASSIQAGGASQYF.

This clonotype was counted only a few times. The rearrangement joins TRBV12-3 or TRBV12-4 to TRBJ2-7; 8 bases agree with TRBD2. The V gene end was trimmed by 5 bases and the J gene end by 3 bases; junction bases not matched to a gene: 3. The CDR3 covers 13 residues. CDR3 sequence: CASSTRGGYEQYF. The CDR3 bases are TGTGCCAGCAGTACCCGGGGGGGCTACGAGCAGTACTTC.

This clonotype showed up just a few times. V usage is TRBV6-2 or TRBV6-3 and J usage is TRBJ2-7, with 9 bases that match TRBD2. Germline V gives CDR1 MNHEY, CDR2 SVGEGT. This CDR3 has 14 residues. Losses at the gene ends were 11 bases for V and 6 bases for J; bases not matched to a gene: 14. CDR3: CASSGSGRTSEQYF. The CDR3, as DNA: TGTGCCTCGAGCGGGAGCGGGAGGACTAGCGAGCAGTACTTC.

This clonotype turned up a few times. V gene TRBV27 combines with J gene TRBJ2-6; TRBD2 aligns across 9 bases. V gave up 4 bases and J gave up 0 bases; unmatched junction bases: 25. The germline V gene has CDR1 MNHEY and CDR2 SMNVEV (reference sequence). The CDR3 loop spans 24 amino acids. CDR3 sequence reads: CASSSFLSSGVFPKVPSGANVLTF. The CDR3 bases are TGTGCCAGCAGTTCCTTCTTATCTAGCGGGGTCTTCCCAAAGGTACCCTCTGGGGCCAACGTCCTGACTTTC.

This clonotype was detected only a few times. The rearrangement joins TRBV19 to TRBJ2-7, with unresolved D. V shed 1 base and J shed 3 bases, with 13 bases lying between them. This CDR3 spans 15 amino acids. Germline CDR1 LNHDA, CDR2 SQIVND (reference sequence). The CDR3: CASSIAADTLYEQYF. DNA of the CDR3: TGTGCCAGTAGTATAGCCGCCGACACACTCTACGAGCAGTACTTC. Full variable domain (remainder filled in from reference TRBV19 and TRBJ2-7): DGGITQSPKYLFRKEGQNVTLSCEQNLNHDAMYWYRQDPGQGLRLIYYSQIVNDFQKGDIAEGYSVSREKKESFPLTVTSAQKNPTAFYLCASSIAADTLYEQYFGPGTRLTVT.

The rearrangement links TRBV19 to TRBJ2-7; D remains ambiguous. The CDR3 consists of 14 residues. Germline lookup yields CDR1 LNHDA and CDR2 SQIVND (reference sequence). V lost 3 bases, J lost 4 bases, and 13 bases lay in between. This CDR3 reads CASSIVATLYEQYF. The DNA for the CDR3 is TGTGCCAGTAGTATTGTAGCAACTCTTTACGAGCAGTACTTC.

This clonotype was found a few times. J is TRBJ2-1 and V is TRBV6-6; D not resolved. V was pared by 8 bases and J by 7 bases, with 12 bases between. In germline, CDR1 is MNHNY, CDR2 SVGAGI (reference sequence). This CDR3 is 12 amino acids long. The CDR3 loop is CASRAPRNEQFF. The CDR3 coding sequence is TGTGCCAGCCGGGCCCCACGGAATGAGCAGTTCTTC.

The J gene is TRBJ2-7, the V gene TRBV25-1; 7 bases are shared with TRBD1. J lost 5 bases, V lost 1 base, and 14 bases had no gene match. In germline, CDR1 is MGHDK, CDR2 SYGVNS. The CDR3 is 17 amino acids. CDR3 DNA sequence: TGTGCCAGCAGTGAATTGGGGTCGAACAGGGGATTCGACGAGCAGTACTTC. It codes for CASSELGSNRGFDEQYF.

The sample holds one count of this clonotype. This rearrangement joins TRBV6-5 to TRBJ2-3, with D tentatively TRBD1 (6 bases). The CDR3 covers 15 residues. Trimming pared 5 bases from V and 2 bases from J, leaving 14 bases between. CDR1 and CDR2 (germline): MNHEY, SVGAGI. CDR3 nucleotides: TGTGCCAGCAGTGAGGTCCAGGGACACACAGATACGCAGTATTTT. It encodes CASSEVQGHTDTQYF.

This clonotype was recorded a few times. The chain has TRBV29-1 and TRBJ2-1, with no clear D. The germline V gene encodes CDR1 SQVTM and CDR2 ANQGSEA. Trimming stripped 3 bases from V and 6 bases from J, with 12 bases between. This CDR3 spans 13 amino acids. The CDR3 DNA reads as TGCAGCGTTGAGAAGGAGCCGGGCAATGAGCAGTTCTTC. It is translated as CSVEKEPGNEQFF.